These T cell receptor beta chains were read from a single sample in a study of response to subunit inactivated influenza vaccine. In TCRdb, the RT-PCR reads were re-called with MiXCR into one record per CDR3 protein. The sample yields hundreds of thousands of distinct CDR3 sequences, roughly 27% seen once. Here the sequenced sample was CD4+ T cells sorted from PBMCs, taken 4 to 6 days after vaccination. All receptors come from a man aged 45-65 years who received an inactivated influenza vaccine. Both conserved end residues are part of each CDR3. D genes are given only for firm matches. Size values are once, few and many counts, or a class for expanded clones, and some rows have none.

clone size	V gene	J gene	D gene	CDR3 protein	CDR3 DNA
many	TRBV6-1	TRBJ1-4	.	CASRRGSLDEKLFF	TGTGCCAGCAGACGAGGGTCGTTGGATGAAAAACTGTTTTTT
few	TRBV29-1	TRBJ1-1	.	CSAKGQRFEAFF	TGCAGCGCCAAAGGACAGCGCTTTGAAGCTTTCTTT
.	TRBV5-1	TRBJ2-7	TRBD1	CASRLTGAPFDEQYF	TGCGCCAGCAGGCTGACAGGGGCCCCGTTCGACGAGCAGTACTTC
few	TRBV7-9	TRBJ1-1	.	CASSLYATNTEAFF	TGTGCCAGCAGCTTATACGCCACGAACACTGAAGCTTTCTTT
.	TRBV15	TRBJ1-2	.	CATSRGSRRGAYGYTF	TGTGCCACCAGCAGAGGTTCACGGAGGGGGGCCTATGGCTACACCTTC
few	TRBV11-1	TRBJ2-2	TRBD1	CASSSSPTGTASGGELFF	TGTGCCAGCAGCTCATCCCCCACCGGGACAGCGTCCGGCGGGGAGCTGTTTTTT
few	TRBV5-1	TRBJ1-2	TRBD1	CASSEGQPGGYGYTF	TGCGCCAGCAGCGAGGGACAGCCTGGTGGCTATGGCTACACCTTC
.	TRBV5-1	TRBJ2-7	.	CASSLEGRTYEQYF	TGCGCCAGCAGCTTGGAGGGGCGAACCTACGAGCAGTACTTC
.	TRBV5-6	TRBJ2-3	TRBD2	CASSLQRGGGDTQYF	TGTGCCAGCAGCTTGCAGCGGGGAGGCGGAGATACGCAGTATTTT
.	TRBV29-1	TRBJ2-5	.	CSVEGAGWGETQYF	TGCAGCGTTGAAGGCGCAGGCTGGGGGGAGACCCAGTACTTC
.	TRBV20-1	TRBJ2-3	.	CSAREGGITDTQYF	TGCAGTGCTAGAGAGGGCGGGATCACAGATACGCAGTATTTT
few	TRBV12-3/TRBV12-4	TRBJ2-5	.	CASKGRIQETQYF	TGTGCCAGCAAGGGACGGATCCAAGAGACCCAGTACTTC
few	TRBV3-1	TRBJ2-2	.	CASSQIGELFF	TGTGCCAGCAGCCAAATCGGGGAGCTGTTTTTT
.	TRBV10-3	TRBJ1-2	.	CAISQGYGYTF	TGTGCCATCAGCCAGGGATATGGCTACACCTTC
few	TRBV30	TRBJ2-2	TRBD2	CAWRVTGTSINGELFF	TGTGCCTGGAGGGTAACCGGGACTAGCATCAACGGGGAGCTGTTTTTT
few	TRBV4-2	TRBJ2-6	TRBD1	CASSQVGTEGGANVLTF	TGTGCCAGCAGCCAAGTGGGGACAGAAGGTGGGGCCAACGTCCTGACTTTC
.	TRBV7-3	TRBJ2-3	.	CASSSTGLTDTQYF	TGTGCCAGCAGCTCGACAGGCCTCACAGATACGCAGTATTTT
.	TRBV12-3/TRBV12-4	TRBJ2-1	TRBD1	CASITGGSTYNEQFF	TGTGCCAGCATCACAGGGGGCTCGACCTACAATGAGCAGTTCTTC
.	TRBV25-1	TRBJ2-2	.	CASSEGTGRLFF	TGTGCCAGCAGTGAAGGGACCGGGAGACTGTTTTTT
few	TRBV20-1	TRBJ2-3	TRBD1	CSANNPGQGGTDTQYF	TGCAGTGCAAACAACCCGGGACAGGGGGGCACAGATACGCAGTATTTT
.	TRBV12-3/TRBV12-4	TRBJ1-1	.	CASSWSGGEAFF	TGTGCCAGCAGTTGGTCGGGAGGGGAAGCTTTCTTT
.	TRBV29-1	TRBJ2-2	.	CSVGTGTHTGELFF	TGCAGCGTGGGGACCGGGACCCACACCGGGGAGCTGTTTTTT
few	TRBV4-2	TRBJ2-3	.	CASSRDSYLSTDTQYF	TGTGCCAGCAGCCGTGACAGCTACCTTAGCACAGATACGCAGTATTTT
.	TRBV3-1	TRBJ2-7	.	CASSPTRRGYEQYF	TGTGCCAGCAGCCCGACGCGGCGTGGCTACGAGCAGTACTTC
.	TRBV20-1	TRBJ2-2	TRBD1	CSARGWTGPNTGELFF	TGCAGTGCTAGGGGATGGACAGGGCCGAACACCGGGGAGCTGTTTTTT
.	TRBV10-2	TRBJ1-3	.	CASSESWGPGNTIYF	TGCGCCAGCAGTGAGTCTTGGGGACCTGGAAACACCATATATTTT